Below are 20 T cell receptor beta chains sequenced from a single sample in a study of cytomegalovirus exposure and HLA in healthy donors. The primer mix had 60 Vbeta and 13 Jbeta primers. Libraries were prepared by immunoSEQ multiplex PCR; TCRdb keeps only in-frame clonotypes and omits some of them. This repertoire shows some 150,000 clones, 81% found once; its top ten account for 4.9%. Specimen: PBMCs. The receptors here all came from a woman aged 18 to 35 in good health and CMV-seropositive.

CDR3 loop: CATSPPFSGNTIYF. The CDR3 DNA follows: TGTGCCACCAGCCCCCCCTTCTCTGGAAACACCATATATTTT. This chain uses TRBV15 with TRBJ1-3; D gene unclear. The CDR3 has 14 amino acids. Trimming shortened V by 5 bases and J by 0 bases, and 8 bases separated the two germline ends. Germline CDR1 is LNHNV and CDR2 is YYDKDF (reference sequence). Variable domain in full (rest from reference TRBV15 and TRBJ1-3): DAMVIQNPRYQVTQFGKPVTLSCSQTLNHNVMYWYQQKSSQAPKLLFHYYDKDFNNEADTPDNFQSRRPNTSFCFLDIRSPGLGDTAMYLCATSPPFSGNTIYFGEGSWLTVV.

This chain connects TRBV7-2 to TRBJ2-1; 8 bases line up with TRBD2. With V trimmed by 5 bases and J by 8 bases, 11 bases remained unmatched. Germline V gives CDR1 SGHTA, CDR2 FQGNSA. CDR3 length: 15 amino acids. The DNA of the CDR3 is TGTGCCAGCAGCCCCTACGGGGGGGCGGCTGATGAGCAGTTCTTC. Translating gives CASSPYGGAADEQFF.

The chain couples TRBV7-9 to TRBJ1-2, with D tentatively TRBD1 (6 bases). V gave up 7 bases and J gave up 7 bases, with 16 bases separating them. This CDR3 is built from 13 residues. CDR1 and CDR2 (germline): SEHNR, FQNEAQ (reference sequence). Here the CDR3 reads CASTLYRESGYTF. The CDR3, as DNA: TGTGCCAGCACCCTTTACAGGGAATCTGGCTACACCTTC.

This rearrangement joins TRBV27 to TRBJ1-1, with TRBD1 matching over 9 bases. The CDR3 consists of 14 residues. Looked up from germline, CDR1 is MNHEY and CDR2 is SMNVEV (reference sequence). Trimming cost V 4 bases and J 6 bases; bases outside gene matches: 6. The DNA for the CDR3 is TGTGCCAGCAGTTGGGACGGGACAGGGCCTGAAGCTTTCTTT. This codes for CASSWDGTGPEAFF.

The J gene is TRBJ1-2, the V gene TRBV6-5; D gene uncertain. CDR1 is MNHEY, CDR2 SVGAGI, per germline. The V gene lost 2 bases and the J gene lost 8 bases, with 12 bases spanning the gap. The CDR3 length is 13 residues. The CDR3 reads CASSYTGVGGYTF. CDR3 coding DNA: TGTGCCAGCAGTTACACCGGGGTCGGAGGCTACACCTTC.

The V and J genes are TRBV28 and TRBJ1-1; D gene ambiguous. Per the germline V gene, CDR1 is MDHEN and CDR2 is SYDVKM. The CDR3 spans 11 residues. With 9 bases removed from V and 3 bases from J, the gap between germline ends came to 8 bases. CDR3: CASNRDTEAFF. The CDR3 region has the DNA TGTGCCAGTAACCGGGACACTGAAGCTTTCTTT.

This chain connects TRBV7-9 to TRBJ1-3; possibly TRBD1 for D (5 bases). The CDR3 sequence is 16 residues long. Looked up from germline, CDR1 is SEHNR and CDR2 is FQNEAQ (reference sequence). V lost 4 bases and J lost 8, with 21 bases in between. This chain's CDR3 is CASSSHPGGDVDTIYF. DNA of the CDR3: TGTGCCAGCAGCTCTCACCCGGGGGGAGATGTCGACACCATATATTTT.

In its sample, this clone was seen once. This chain uses TRBV7-3 with TRBJ2-3; no clear D gene. The V end was cut by 4 bases, the J end by 0 bases, with 5 bases between. Germline loops: CDR1 SGHTA, CDR2 FQGTGA. The CDR3 is 13 residues long. The CDR3 DNA reads as TGTGCCAGCAGCTCTGGCAGCACAGATACGCAGTATTTT. Translating gives CASSSGSTDTQYF.

In nucleotides, the CDR3 is TGTGCCAGCAGTTGGAGGGGTCGGACTAATGAAAAACTGTTTTTT. Amino acid sequence: CASSWRGRTNEKLFF. The J gene is TRBJ1-4, the V gene TRBV28; D might be TRBD1 (5 bases). Trimming took off 4 bases at V and 2 bases at J, with 11 bases between the two ends. Germline V lookup: CDR1 MDHEN, CDR2 SYDVKM. The CDR3 spans 15 residues.

The genes are TRBV28 and TRBJ1-1; no clear D gene. This CDR3 has 14 residues. V lost 6 bases to trimming and J lost 7 bases, with 18 bases between them. Per germline, CDR1 MDHEN and CDR2 SYDVKM. This chain's CDR3 is CASSRGERRYEAFF. The CDR3 region has the DNA TGTGCCAGCAGCCGCGGAGAGAGACGCTATGAAGCTTTCTTT.

This clone was detected many times. The chain joins TRBV25-1 to TRBJ2-4, with 10 bases that match TRBD1. With V trimmed by 4 bases and J by 9 bases, 9 bases remained unmatched. The CDR3 has 15 residues. Germline V CDR1 and CDR2: MGHDK, SYGVNS. The DNA of the CDR3 is TGTGCCAGCAGTGGGGACAGGGGACTTTCCGGCATTCAGTACTTC. Its protein is CASSGDRGLSGIQYF.

This clone showed up just once. This rearrangement joins TRBV5-6 to TRBJ2-5; D might be TRBD1 (6 bases). The V end lost 4 bases, the J end lost 5 bases, and 21 bases lay between the germline ends. CDR1 and CDR2 (germline): SGHDT, YYEEEE. The CDR3 sequence is 16 residues long. The CDR3 nucleotides read TGTGCCAGCAGCCTCGGTTTCGGACAGTTCCAGGAGACCCAGTACTTC. This sequence encodes CASSLGFGQFQETQYF. The full variable domain, completed using reference TRBV5-6 and TRBJ2-5, is DAGVTQSPTHLIKTRGQQVTLRCSPKSGHDTVSWYQQALGQGPQFIFQYYEEEERQRGNFPDRFSGHQFPNYSSELNVNALLLGDSALYLCASSLGFGQFQETQYFGPGTRLLVL.

This clone appeared a single time. The V and J genes are TRBV4-3 and TRBJ1-1; D gene unclear. The length of the CDR3 is 15 residues. Trimming removed 0 bases at V and 2 bases at J, with 10 bases between. Germline CDR1 and CDR2: LGHNA and YSLEER. The CDR3 DNA follows: TGCGCCAGCAGCCAAGATACCCAGGAAAACACTGAAGCTTTCTTT. It encodes CASSQDTQENTEAFF.

This chain uses TRBV5-1 with TRBJ1-3; D unclear. This CDR3 contains 15 residues. The germline gives CDR1 SGHRS, CDR2 YFSETQ. Trimming took 4 bases from V and 0 from J, leaving 11 bases between them. CDR3 sequence reads: CASSPASGSGNTIYF. In DNA, the CDR3 is TGCGCCAGCAGCCCAGCCAGCGGCTCTGGAAACACCATATATTTT. Combining the CDR3 with reference TRBV5-1 and TRBJ1-3 gives the whole variable domain KAGVTQTPRYLIKTRGQQVTLSCSPISGHRSVSWYQQTPGQGLQFLFEYFSETQRNKGNFPGRFSGRQFSNSRSEMNVSTLELGDSALYLCASSPASGSGNTIYFGEGSWLTVV.

This sequence joins TRBV11-2 and TRBJ2-1, with D maybe TRBD2 (7 bases). The CDR3 covers 17 residues. The germline V and J ends were trimmed by 5 bases and 4 bases, with 21 bases remaining between them. The germline CDR1 and CDR2 sequences are SGHAT and FQNNGV. In DNA, the CDR3 is TGTGCCAGCAGCCTCCTGGGGGCGGGGGTCATATACAATGAGCAGTTCTTC. Its protein product is CASSLLGAGVIYNEQFF.

V gene TRBV7-9 combines with J gene TRBJ2-7, with 7 bases fitting TRBD1. The V gene end was trimmed by 4 bases and the J gene end by 3 bases; junction bases not matched to a gene: 15. Germline values: CDR1 SEHNR, CDR2 FQNEAQ (reference sequence). This CDR3 region has 17 residues. The CDR3 sequence: CASSSVGVTGFNYEQYF. The CDR3 DNA follows: TGTGCCAGCAGCTCCGTGGGGGTGACAGGGTTCAACTACGAGCAGTACTTC.

The chain combines TRBV28 with TRBJ1-5; 10 bases are shared with TRBD1. Germline CDR1 and CDR2: MDHEN and SYDVKM. The J segment lost 6 bases and the V segment lost 6 bases, leaving 8 bases of the junction unmatched. The CDR3 consists of 15 residues. The CDR3 loop is CASSRDRGLGQPQHF. The CDR3 nucleotides are TGTGCCAGCAGCCGAGACAGGGGGCTAGGTCAGCCCCAGCATTTT. The full variable domain, completed using reference TRBV28 and TRBJ1-5, is DVKVTQSSRYLVKRTGEKVFLECVQDMDHENMFWYRQDPGLGLRLIYFSYDVKMKEKGDIPEGYSVSREKKERFSLILESASTNQTSMYLCASSRDRGLGQPQHFGDGTRLSIL.

This clone was counted only a few times. V is TRBV19 and J is TRBJ1-6, with 8 bases that match TRBD1. Germline CDR1 is LNHDA and CDR2 is SQIVND (reference sequence). V lost 5 bases to trimming and J lost 8 bases; unmatched junction nucleotides: 2. The CDR3 totals 13 residues. CDR3 DNA sequence: TGTGCCAGTAGTCCACAGGGGGATTCACCCCTCCACTTT. Translated: CASSPQGDSPLHF.

The chain combines TRBV27 with TRBJ1-6; TRBD1 is a possible D gene (5 bases). From germline, CDR1 is MNHEY and CDR2 SMNVEV (reference sequence). The V and J ends lost 2 bases and 9 bases respectively, with 20 bases between them. The CDR3 is made up of 17 amino acids. Written as DNA, the CDR3 is TGTGCCAGCAGTTTAAGTTCTCGGGTCAGGGTGGGTTCACCCCTCCACTTT. Protein sequence: CASSLSSRVRVGSPLHF.

This chain uses TRBV11-2 with TRBJ2-2; TRBD2 matches 10 bases. The CDR3 is 18 residues long. CDR1 and CDR2 from the germline V gene are SGHAT and FQNNGV. Trimming removed 4 bases from V and 7 bases from J; junction bases left unmatched: 15. The CDR3 DNA is TGTGCCAGCAGCTCCACCAGCGGGGGGGCTTCGATCAACGGGGAGCTGTTTTTT. Its translation is CASSSTSGGASINGELFF.